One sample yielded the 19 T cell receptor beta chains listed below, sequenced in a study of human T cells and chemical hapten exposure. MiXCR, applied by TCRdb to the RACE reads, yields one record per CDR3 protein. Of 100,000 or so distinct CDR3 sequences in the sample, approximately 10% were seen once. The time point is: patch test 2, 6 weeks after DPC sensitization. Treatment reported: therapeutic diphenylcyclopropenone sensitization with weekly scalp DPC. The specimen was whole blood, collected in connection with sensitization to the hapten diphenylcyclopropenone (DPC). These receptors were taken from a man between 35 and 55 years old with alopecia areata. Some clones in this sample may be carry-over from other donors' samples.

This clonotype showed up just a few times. The CDR3 region has the DNA TGTGCCAGCAGCCAAGTCAGTACAAGGGAGGGAGAAAAACTGTTTTTT. The encoded protein is CASSQVSTREGEKLFF. The rearrangement uses TRBV4-2 and TRBJ1-4; the D is unclear. Trimming took off 1 base at V and 8 bases at J, with 17 bases between the two ends. CDR3 length: 16 residues. Germline V gene sequence: CDR1 LGHNA, CDR2 YNFKEQ.

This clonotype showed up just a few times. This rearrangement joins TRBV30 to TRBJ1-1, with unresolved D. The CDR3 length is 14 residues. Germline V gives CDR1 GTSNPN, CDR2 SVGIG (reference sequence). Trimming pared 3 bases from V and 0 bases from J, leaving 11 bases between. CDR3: CAWRRWQLNTEAFF. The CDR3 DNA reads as TGTGCCTGGAGGAGGTGGCAGCTGAACACTGAAGCTTTCTTT. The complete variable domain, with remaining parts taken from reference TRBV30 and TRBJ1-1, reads SQTIHQWPATLVQPVGSPLSLECTVEGTSNPNLYWYRQAAGRGLQLLFYSVGIGQISSEVPQNLSASRPQDRQFILSSKKLLLSDSGFYLCAWRRWQLNTEAFFGQGTRLTVV.

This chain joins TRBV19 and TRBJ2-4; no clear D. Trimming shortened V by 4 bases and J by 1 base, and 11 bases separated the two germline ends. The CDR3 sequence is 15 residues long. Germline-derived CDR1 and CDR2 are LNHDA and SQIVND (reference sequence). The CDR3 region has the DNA TGTGCCAGTAGTACGCTGAACGGCGCCAAAAACATTCAGTACTTC. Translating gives CASSTLNGAKNIQYF.

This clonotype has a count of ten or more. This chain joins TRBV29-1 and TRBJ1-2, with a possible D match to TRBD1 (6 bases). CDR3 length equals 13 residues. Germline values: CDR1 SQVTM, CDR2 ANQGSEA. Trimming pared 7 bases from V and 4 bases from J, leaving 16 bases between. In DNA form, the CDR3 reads TGCAGCGGGGGGGAGACAGGAAGCTATGGCTACACCTTC. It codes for CSGGETGSYGYTF.

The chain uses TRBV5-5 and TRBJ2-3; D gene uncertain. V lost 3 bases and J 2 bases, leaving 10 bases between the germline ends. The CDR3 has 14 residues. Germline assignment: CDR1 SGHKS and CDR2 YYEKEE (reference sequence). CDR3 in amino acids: CASSYGTTTDTQYF. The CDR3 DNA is TGTGCCAGCAGCTACGGAACTACCACAGATACGCAGTATTTT.

The CDR3 DNA sequence: TGCAGTGCTAGCCTTATAGCGGGGGGCTACGAGCAGTACTTC. Translated: CSASLIAGGYEQYF. This chain links TRBV20-1 with TRBJ2-7, with 10 bases lining up with TRBD2. Trimming took 3 bases from V and 3 from J; bases not matched to a gene: 5. CDR1 DFQATT and CDR2 SNEGSKA come from the germline V gene (reference sequence). The CDR3 length is 14 residues.

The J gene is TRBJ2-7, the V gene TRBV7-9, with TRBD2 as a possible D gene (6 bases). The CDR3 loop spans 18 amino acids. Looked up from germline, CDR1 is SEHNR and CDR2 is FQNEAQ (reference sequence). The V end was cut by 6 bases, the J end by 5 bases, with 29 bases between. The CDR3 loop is CASSSPAKVAVARDEQYF. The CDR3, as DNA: TGTGCCAGCAGTTCCCCAGCCAAAGTAGCGGTAGCGCGAGACGAGCAGTACTTC. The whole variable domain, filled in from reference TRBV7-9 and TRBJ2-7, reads DTGVSQNPRHKITKRGQNVTFRCDPISEHNRLYWYRQTLGQGPEFLTYFQNEAQLEKSRLLSDRFSAERPKGSFSTLEIQRTEQGDSAMYLCASSSPAKVAVARDEQYFGPGTRLTVT.

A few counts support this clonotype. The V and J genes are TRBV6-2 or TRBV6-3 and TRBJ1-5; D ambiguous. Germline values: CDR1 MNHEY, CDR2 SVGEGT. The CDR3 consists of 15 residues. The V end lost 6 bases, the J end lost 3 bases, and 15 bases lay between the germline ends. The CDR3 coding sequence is TGTGCCAGCAGCCCCACGGTACGGGTCAATCAGCCCCAGCATTTT. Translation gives CASSPTVRVNQPQHF.

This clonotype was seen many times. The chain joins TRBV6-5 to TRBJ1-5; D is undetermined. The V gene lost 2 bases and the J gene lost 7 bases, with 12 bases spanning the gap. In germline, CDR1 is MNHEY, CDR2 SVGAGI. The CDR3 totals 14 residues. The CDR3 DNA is TGTGCCAGCAGTTACCGGACCGCGGGGCAGCCCCAGCATTTT. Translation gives CASSYRTAGQPQHF.

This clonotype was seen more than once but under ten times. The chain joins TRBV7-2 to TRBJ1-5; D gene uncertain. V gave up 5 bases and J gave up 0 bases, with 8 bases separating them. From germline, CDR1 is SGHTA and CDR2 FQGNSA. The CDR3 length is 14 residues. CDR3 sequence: CASSGRTSNQPQHF. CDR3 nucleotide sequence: TGTGCCAGCAGCGGGCGGACTAGCAATCAGCCCCAGCATTTT.

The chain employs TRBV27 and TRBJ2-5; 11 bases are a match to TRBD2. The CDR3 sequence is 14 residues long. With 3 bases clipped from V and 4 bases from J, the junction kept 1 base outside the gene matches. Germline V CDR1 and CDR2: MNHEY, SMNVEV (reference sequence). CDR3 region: CASSFGLAGETQYF. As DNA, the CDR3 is TGTGCCAGCAGTTTCGGACTAGCGGGAGAGACCCAGTACTTC.

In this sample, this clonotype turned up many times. CDR3 DNA sequence: TGTGCCAGCACCCAGGGGACTTCCAATTTGCATACGCAGTATTTT. It encodes CASTQGTSNLHTQYF. The V gene is TRBV7-9, the J gene TRBJ2-3, with D perhaps given as TRBD1 or TRBD2 (6 bases each). V was trimmed by 7 bases and J by 7 bases, leaving 21 bases between them. Germline V lookup: CDR1 SEHNR, CDR2 FQNEAQ (reference sequence). The CDR3 sequence is 15 residues long. Full variable domain (missing parts from reference TRBV7-9 and TRBJ2-3): DTGVSQNPRHKITKRGQNVTFRCDPISEHNRLYWYRQTLGQGPEFLTYFQNEAQLEKSRLLSDRFSAERPKGSFSTLEIQRTEQGDSAMYLCASTQGTSNLHTQYFGPGTRLTVL.

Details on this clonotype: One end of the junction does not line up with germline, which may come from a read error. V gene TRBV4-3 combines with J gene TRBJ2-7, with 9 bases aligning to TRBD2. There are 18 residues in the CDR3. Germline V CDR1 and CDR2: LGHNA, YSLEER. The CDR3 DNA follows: TGTGCCAGCAGCCAAGAAGGTCCTAGCGGGGCCAGCTCCTACGAGCAGTACTTC. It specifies CASSQEGPSGASSYEQYF.

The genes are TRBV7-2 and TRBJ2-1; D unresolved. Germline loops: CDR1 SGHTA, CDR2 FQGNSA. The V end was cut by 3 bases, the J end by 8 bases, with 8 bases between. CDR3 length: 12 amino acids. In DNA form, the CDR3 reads TGTGCCAGCAGCTTGAATCGCTATGAGCAGTTCTTC. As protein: CASSLNRYEQFF.

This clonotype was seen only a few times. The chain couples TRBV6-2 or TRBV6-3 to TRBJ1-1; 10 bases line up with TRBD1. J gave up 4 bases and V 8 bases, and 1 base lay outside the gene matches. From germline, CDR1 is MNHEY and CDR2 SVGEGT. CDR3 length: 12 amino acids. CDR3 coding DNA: TGTGCCAGCCGGGACAGGGGCACTGAAGCTTTCTTT. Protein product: CASRDRGTEAFF.

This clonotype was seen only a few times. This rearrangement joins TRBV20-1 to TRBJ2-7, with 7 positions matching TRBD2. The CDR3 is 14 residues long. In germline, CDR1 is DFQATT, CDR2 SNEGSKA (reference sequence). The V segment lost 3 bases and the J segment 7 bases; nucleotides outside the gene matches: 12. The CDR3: CSARPPLAVGEQYF. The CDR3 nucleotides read TGCAGTGCTAGGCCGCCGCTAGCGGTCGGTGAGCAGTACTTC.

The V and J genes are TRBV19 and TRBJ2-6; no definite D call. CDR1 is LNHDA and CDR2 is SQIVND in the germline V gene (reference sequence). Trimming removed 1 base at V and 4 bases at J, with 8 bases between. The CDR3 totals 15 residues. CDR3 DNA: TGTGCCAGTAGTATAGGGACGGAAGGGGCCAACGTCCTGACTTTC. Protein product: CASSIGTEGANVLTF.

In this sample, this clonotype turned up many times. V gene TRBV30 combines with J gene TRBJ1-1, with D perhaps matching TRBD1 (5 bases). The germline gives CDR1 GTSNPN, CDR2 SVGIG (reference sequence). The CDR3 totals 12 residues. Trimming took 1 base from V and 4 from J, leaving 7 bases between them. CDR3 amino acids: CAWSARVTEAFF. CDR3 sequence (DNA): TGTGCCTGGAGTGCCAGGGTCACTGAAGCTTTCTTT.

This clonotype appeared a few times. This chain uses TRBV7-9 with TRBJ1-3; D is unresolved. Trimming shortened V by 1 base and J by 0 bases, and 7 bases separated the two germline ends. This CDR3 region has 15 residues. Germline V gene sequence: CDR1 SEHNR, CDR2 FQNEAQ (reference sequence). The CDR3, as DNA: TGTGCCAGCAGCTTAGGACCGATCTCTGGAAACACCATATATTTT. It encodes CASSLGPISGNTIYF.